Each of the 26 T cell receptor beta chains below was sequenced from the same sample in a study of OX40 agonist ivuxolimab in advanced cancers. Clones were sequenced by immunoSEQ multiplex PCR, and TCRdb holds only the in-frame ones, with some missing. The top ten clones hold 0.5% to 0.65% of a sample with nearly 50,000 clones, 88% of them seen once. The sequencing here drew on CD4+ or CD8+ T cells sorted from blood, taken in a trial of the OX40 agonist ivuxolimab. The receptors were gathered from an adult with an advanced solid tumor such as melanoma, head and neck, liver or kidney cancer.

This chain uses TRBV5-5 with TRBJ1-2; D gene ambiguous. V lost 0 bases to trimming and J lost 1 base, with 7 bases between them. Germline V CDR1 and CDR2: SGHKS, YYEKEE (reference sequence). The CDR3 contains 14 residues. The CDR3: CASSLAPVNYGYTF. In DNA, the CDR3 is TGTGCCAGCAGCTTGGCCCCAGTTAACTATGGCTACACCTTC.

The CDR3 region has the DNA TGTGCCACCAGCAGAGAGCCCGTGAGGGCGGGCACTGAAGCTTTCTTT. Residues: CATSREPVRAGTEAFF. The V gene is TRBV15, the J gene TRBJ1-1; D is unresolved. Germline V gene sequence: CDR1 LNHNV, CDR2 YYDKDF (reference sequence). CDR3 length equals 16 residues. Between the trimmed V and J ends, which lost 0 bases and 4 bases, there was a span of 15 bases.

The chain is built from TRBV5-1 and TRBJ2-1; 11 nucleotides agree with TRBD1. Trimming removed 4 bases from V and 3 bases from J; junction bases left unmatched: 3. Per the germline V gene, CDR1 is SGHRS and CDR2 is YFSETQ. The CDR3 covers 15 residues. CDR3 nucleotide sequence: TGCGCCAGCAGCCGAGGGACAGGGGGCTACAATGAGCAGTTCTTC. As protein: CASSRGTGGYNEQFF.

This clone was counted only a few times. CDR3: CASSLLPSGYYEQYF. CDR3 in DNA: TGTGCCAGCAGCTTATTGCCTAGCGGCTACTACGAGCAGTACTTC. The rearrangement uses TRBV7-3 and TRBJ2-7, with TRBD2 matching over 7 bases. This CDR3 has 15 amino acids. Germline loops: CDR1 SGHTA, CDR2 FQGTGA. V gave up 2 bases and J gave up 3 bases; unmatched junction bases: 7. Based on the CDR3 plus reference TRBV7-3 and TRBJ2-7, the full variable domain is GAGVSQTPSNKVTEKGKYVELRCDPISGHTALYWYRQSLGQGPEFLIYFQGTGAADDSGLPNDRFFAVRPEGSVSTLKIQRTERGDSAVYLCASSLLPSGYYEQYFGPGTRLTVT.

The chain's CDR3 is CASAGMFSTDTQYF. DNA of the CDR3: TGTGCCAGCGCGGGGATGTTTAGCACAGATACGCAGTATTTT. The chain uses TRBV18 and TRBJ2-3, with D maybe TRBD2 (6 bases). Germline-derived CDR1 and CDR2 are KGHSH and LQKENI. The CDR3 spans 14 residues. The V end lost 8 bases, the J end lost 0 bases, and 12 bases lay between the germline ends.

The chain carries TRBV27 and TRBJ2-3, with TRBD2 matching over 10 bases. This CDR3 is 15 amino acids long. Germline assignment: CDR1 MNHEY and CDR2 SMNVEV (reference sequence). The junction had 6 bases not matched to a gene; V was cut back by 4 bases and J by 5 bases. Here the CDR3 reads CASSSSGSGIDTQYF. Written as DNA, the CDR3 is TGTGCCAGCAGTTCTAGCGGGAGTGGGATAGATACGCAGTATTTT.

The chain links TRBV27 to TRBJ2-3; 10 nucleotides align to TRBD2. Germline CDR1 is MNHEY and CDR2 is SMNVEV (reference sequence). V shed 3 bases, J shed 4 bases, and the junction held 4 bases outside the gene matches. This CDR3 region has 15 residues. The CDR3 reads CASSFASGSPDTQYF. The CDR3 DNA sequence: TGTGCCAGCAGTTTTGCTAGCGGGAGCCCAGATACGCAGTATTTT.

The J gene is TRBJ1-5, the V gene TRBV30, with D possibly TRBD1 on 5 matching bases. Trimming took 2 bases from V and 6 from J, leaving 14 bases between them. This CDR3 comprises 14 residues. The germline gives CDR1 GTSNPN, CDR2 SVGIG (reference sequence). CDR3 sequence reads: CAWSSPGGVQPQHF. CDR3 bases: TGTGCCTGGAGTTCCCCGGGGGGGGTTCAGCCCCAGCATTTT.

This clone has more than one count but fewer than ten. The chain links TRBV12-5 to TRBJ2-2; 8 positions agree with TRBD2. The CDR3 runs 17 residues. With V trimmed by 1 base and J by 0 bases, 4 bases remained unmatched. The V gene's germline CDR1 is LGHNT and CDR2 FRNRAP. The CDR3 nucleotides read TGTGCTAGTGGTTTGGACCGAGCGGGAGCGAACACCGGGGAGCTGTTTTTT. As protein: CASGLDRAGANTGELFF.

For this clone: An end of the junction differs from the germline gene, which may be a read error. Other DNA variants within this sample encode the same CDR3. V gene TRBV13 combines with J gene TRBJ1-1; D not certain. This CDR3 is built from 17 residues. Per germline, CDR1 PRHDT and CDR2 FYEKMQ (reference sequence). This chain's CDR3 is CASSSQTLDIMNTEAFF. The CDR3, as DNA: TGTGCCAGCAGCTCCCAAACCCTAGACATCATGAACACTGAGGCTTTCTTT.

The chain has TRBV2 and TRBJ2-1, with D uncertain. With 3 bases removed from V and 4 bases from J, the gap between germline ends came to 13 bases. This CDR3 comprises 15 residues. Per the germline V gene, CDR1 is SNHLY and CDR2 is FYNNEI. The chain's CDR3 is CASSEGRLVYNEQFF. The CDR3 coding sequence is TGTGCCAGCAGTGAGGGCAGGCTGGTATACAATGAGCAGTTCTTC. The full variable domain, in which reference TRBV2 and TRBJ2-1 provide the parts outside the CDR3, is EPEVTQTPSHQVTQMGQEVILRCVPISNHLYFYWYRQILGQKVEFLVSFYNNEISEKSEIFDDQFSVERPDGSNFTLKIRSTKLEDSAMYFCASSEGRLVYNEQFFGPGTRLTVL.

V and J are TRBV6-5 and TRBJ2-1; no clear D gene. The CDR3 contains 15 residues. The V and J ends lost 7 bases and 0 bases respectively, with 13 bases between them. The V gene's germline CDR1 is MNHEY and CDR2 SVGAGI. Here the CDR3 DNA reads TGTGCCAGCACTATCGGGTTGAGCTCCTACAATGAGCAGTTCTTC. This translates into CASTIGLSSYNEQFF.

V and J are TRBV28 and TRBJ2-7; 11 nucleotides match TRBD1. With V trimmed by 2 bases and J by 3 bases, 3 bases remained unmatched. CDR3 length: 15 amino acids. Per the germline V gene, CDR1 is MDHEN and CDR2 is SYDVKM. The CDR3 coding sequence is TGTGCCAGCAGTTTAACGGGACAGGGGGGCTACGAGCAGTACTTC. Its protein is CASSLTGQGGYEQYF.

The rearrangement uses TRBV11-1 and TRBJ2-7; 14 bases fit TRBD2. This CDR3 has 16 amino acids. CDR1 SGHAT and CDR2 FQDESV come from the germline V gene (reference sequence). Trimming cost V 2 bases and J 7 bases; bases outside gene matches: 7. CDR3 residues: CASSLRAGTSGSEQYF. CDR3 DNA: TGTGCCAGCAGCTTAAGAGCTGGGACTAGCGGGAGTGAGCAGTACTTC.

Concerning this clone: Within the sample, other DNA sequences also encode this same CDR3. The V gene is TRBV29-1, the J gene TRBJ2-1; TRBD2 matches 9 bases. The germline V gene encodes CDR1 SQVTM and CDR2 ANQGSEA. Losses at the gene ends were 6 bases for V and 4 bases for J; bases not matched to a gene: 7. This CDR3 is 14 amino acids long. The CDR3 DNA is TGCAGCGTCGATCGACTAGCGGATTACAATGAGCAGTTCTTC. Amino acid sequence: CSVDRLADYNEQFF.

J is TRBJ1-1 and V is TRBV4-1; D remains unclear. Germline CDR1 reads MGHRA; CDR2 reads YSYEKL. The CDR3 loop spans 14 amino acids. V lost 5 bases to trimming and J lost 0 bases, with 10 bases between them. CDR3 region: CASSEGLLNTEAFF. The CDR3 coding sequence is TGCGCCAGCAGCGAGGGCCTTTTGAACACTGAAGCTTTCTTT.

The CDR3 nucleotides are TGCGCCAGCAGCCAAGTGATGGGGACCAATCAGCCCCAGCATTTT. The encoded protein is CASSQVMGTNQPQHF. This chain links TRBV4-1 with TRBJ1-5, with TRBD1 as a possible D gene (5 bases). V was trimmed by 1 base and J by 3 bases, leaving 10 bases between them. From germline, CDR1 is MGHRA and CDR2 YSYEKL. This CDR3 is built from 15 residues.

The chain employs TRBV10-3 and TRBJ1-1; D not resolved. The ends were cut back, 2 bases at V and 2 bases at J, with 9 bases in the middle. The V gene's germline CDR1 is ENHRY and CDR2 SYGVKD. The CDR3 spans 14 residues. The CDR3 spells CAISEIQTNTEAFF. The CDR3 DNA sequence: TGTGCCATCAGTGAGATACAGACAAACACTGAAGCTTTCTTT.

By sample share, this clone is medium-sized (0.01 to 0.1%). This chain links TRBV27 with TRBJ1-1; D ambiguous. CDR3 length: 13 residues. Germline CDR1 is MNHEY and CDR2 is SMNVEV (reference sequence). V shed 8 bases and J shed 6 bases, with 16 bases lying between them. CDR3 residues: CASGPVLGSEAFF. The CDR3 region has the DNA TGTGCCAGCGGACCAGTCCTTGGCTCTGAAGCTTTCTTT.

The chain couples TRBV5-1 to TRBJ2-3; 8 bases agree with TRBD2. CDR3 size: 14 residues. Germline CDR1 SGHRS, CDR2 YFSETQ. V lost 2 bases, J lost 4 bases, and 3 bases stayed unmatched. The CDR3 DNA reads TGCGCCAGCAGCTTACCTAGCGGGTCAGATACGCAGTATTTT. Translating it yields CASSLPSGSDTQYF.

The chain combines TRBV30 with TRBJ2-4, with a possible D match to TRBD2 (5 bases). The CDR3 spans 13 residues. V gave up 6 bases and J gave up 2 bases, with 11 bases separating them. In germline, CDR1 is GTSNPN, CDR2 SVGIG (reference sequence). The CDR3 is CACEGRPKNIQYF. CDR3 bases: TGTGCCTGTGAAGGGAGACCCAAAAACATTCAGTACTTC.

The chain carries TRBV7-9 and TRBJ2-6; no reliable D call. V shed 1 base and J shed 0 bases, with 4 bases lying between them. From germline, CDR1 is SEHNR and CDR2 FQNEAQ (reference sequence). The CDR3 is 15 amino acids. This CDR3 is CASSLDTSGANVLTF. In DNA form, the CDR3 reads TGTGCCAGCAGCTTAGACACCTCTGGGGCCAACGTCCTGACTTTC.

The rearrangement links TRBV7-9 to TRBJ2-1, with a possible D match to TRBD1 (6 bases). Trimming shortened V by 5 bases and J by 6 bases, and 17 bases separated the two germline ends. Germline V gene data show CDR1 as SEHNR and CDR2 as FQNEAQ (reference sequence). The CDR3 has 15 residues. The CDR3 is CASSRDISRRNEQFF. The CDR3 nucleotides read TGTGCCAGCAGCCGGGACATTAGTAGACGCAATGAGCAGTTCTTC.

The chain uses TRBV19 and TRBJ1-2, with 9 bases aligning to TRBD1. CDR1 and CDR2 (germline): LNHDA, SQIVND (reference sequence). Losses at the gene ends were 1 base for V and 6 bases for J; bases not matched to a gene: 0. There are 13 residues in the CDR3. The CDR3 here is CASSIGQGDGYTF. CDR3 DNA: TGTGCCAGTAGTATAGGACAGGGGGATGGCTACACCTTC.

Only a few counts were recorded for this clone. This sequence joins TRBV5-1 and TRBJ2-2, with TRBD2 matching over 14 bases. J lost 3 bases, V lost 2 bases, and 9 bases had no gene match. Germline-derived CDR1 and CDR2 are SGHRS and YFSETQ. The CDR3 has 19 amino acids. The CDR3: CASSFSGTSGSWYTGELFF. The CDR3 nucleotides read TGCGCCAGCAGCTTCTCCGGGACTAGCGGGAGCTGGTACACCGGGGAGCTGTTTTTT.

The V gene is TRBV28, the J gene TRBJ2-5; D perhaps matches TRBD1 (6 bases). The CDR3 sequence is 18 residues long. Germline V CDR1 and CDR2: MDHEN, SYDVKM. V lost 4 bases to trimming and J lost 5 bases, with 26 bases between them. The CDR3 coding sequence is TGTGCCAGCAGTTCCACAGGGATAGGGGTCGTCCGGCGGGAGACCCAGTACTTC. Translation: CASSSTGIGVVRRETQYF.